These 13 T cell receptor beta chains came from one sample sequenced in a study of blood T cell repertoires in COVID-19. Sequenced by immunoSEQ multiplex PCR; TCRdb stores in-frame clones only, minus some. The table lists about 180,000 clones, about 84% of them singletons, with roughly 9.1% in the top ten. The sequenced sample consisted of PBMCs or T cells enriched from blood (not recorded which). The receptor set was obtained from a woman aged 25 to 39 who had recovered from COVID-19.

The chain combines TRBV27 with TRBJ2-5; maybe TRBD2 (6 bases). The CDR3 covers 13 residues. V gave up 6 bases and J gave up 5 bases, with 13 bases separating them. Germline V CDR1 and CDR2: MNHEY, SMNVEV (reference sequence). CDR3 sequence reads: CASRPTSSETQYF. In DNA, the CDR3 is TGTGCCAGCAGACCCACTAGCAGCGAGACCCAGTACTTC.

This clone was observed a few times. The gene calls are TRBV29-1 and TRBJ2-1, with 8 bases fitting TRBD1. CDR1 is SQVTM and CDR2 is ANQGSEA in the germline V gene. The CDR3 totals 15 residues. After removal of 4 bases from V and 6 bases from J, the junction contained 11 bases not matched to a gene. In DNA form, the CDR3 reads TGCAGCGTTGCCCTACAGGGGGGAGCGGCCAATGAGCAGTTCTTC. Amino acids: CSVALQGGAANEQFF.

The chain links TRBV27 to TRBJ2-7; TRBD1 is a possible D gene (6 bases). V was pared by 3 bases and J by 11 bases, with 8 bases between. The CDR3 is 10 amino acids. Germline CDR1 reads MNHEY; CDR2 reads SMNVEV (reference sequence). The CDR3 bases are TGTGCCAGCAGTTTGGGGGCTGAGTACTTC. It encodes CASSLGAEYF.

DNA of the CDR3: TGTGCCACCCCCCCCCTCGGGACAGGATGGAACACTGAAGCTTTCTTT. It is translated as CATPPLGTGWNTEAFF. The genes are TRBV7-9 and TRBJ1-1, with 8 bases fitting TRBD1. With V trimmed by 10 bases and J by 1 base, 14 bases remained unmatched. Germline loops: CDR1 SEHNR, CDR2 FQNEAQ (reference sequence). CDR3 length equals 16 residues.

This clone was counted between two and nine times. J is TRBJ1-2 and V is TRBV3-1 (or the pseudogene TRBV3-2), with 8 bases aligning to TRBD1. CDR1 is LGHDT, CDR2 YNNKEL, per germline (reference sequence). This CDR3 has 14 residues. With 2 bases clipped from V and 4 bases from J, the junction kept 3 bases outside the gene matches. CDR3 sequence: CASSQSTGGYGYTF. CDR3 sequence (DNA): TGTGCCAGCAGCCAAAGCACAGGGGGCTATGGCTACACCTTC.

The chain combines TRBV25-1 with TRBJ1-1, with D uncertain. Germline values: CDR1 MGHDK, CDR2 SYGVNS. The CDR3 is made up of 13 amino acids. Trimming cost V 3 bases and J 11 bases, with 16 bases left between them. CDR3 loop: CASSDYQVGRAFF. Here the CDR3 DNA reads TGTGCCAGCAGTGATTACCAGGTCGGGAGGGCTTTCTTT. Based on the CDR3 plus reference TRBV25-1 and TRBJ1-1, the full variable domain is EADIYQTPRYLVIGTGKKITLECSQTMGHDKMYWYQQDPGMELHLIHYSYGVNSTEKGDLSSESTVSRIRTEHFPLTLESARPSHTSQYLCASSDYQVGRAFFGQGTRLTVV.

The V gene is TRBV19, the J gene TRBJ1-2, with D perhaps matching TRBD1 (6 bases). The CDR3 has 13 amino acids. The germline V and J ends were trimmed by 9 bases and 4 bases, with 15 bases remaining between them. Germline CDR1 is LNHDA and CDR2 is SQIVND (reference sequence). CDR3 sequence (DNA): TGTGCCAGCAAAAACAGGGCGGTCTATGGCTACACCTTC. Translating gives CASKNRAVYGYTF.

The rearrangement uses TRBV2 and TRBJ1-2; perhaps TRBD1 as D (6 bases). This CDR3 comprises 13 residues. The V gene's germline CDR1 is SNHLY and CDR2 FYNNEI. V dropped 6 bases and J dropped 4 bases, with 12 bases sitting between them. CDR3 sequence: CASSDQGTYGYTF. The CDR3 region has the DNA TGTGCCAGCAGCGACCAGGGGACCTATGGCTACACCTTC. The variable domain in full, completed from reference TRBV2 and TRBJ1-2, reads EPEVTQTPSHQVTQMGQEVILRCVPISNHLYFYWYRQILGQKVEFLVSFYNNEISEKSEIFDDQFSVERPDGSNFTLKIRSTKLEDSAMYFCASSDQGTYGYTFGSGTRLTVV.

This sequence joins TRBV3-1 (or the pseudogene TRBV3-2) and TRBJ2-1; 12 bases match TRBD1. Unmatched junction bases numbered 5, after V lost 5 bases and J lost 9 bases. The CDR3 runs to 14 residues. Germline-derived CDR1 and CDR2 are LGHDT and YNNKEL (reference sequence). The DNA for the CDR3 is TGTGCCAGCAGCGACAGGGACAGGGGGCCTGAGCAGTTCTTC. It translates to CASSDRDRGPEQFF.

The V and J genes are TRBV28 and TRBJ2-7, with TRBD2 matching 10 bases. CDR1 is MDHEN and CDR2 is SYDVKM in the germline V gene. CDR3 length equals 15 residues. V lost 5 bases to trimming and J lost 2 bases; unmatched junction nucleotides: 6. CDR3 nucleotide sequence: TGTGCCAGCAGTCCTGCAGCGGGAGGGCCCTACGAGCAGTACTTC. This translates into CASSPAAGGPYEQYF.

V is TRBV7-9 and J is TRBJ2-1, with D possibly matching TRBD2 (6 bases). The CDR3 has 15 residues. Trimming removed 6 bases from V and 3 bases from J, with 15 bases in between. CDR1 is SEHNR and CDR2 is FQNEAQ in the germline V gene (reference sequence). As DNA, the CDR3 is TGTGCCAGCAGGGGAAACGGGCGGGACTACAATGAGCAGTTCTTC. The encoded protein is CASRGNGRDYNEQFF. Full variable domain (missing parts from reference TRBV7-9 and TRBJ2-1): DTGVSQNPRHKITKRGQNVTFRCDPISEHNRLYWYRQTLGQGPEFLTYFQNEAQLEKSRLLSDRFSAERPKGSFSTLEIQRTEQGDSAMYLCASRGNGRDYNEQFFGPGTRLTVL.

For the CDR3, the DNA is TGTGCCAGCAGCTTGCCCGGGATGGGGACTGAAGCTTTCTTT. Protein: CASSLPGMGTEAFF. The chain combines TRBV5-4 with TRBJ1-1; D remains ambiguous. From germline, CDR1 is SGHNT and CDR2 YYREEE (reference sequence). The CDR3 covers 14 residues. V dropped 1 base and J dropped 5 bases, with 12 bases sitting between them. Supplemented by reference TRBV5-4 and TRBJ1-1, the full variable domain reads ETGVTQSPTHLIKTRGQQVTLRCSSQSGHNTVSWYQQALGQGPQFIFQYYREEENGRGNFPPRFSGLQFPNYSSELNVNALELDDSALYLCASSLPGMGTEAFFGQGTRLTVV.

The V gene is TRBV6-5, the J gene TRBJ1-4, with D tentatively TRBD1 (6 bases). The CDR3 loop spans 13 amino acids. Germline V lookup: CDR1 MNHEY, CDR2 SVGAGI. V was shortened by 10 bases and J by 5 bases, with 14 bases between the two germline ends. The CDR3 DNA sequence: TGTGCCACACGAGGGGGGGGGAATGAAAAACTGTTTTTT. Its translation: CATRGGGNEKLFF.